This is a list of T cell receptor beta chains from one sample in a study of blood T cell repertoires in COVID-19. Here immunoSEQ multiplex PCR was the method, and the copy in TCRdb shows in-frame clones only, minus some. The table lists about 240,000 clones, about 89% of them singletons, with 8.8% in the top ten. Sequenced input: PBMCs or T cells enriched from blood (not recorded which). These receptors all stem from a man in his forties or fifties who had recovered from COVID-19. Each CDR3 is given with its conserved first and last residue. Fields, in order: clone size, V gene, J gene, D gene, CDR3 protein, CDR3 DNA. The D gene is left open where the match is weak. Some rows have no size entry. The others give once, few or many, or a class for an expanded clone.

clone size: .
V gene: TRBV28
J gene: TRBJ1-5
D gene: TRBD1
CDR3 protein: CASSTGTGRESQHF
CDR3 DNA: TGTGCCAGCAGTACCGGGACAGGGCGTGAGTCCCAGCATTTT

clone size: .
V gene: TRBV28
J gene: TRBJ1-2
D gene: .
CDR3 protein: CASSFNFNYGYTF
CDR3 DNA: TGTGCCAGCAGTTTTAACTTTAACTATGGCTACACCTTC

clone size: .
V gene: TRBV5-1
J gene: TRBJ2-2
D gene: TRBD1
CDR3 protein: CASSLGRQGDGELFF
CDR3 DNA: TGCGCCAGCAGCTTGGGGAGACAGGGGGACGGGGAGCTGTTTTTT

clone size: .
V gene: TRBV6-5
J gene: TRBJ2-1
D gene: .
CDR3 protein: CASSPAGLYNEQFF
CDR3 DNA: TGTGCCAGCAGCCCCGCGGGACTGTACAATGAGCAGTTCTTC

clone size: .
V gene: TRBV6-6
J gene: TRBJ2-2
D gene: TRBD2
CDR3 protein: CASSYSGLAYTGELFF
CDR3 DNA: TGTGCCAGCAGTTACTCGGGACTAGCCTACACCGGGGAGCTGTTTTTT

clone size: many
V gene: TRBV27
J gene: TRBJ2-5
D gene: TRBD2
CDR3 protein: CASSPRGLAGLETQYF
CDR3 DNA: TGTGCCAGCAGTCCGCGGGGTCTAGCGGGGCTGGAGACCCAGTACTTC

clone size: .
V gene: TRBV7-7
J gene: TRBJ2-5
D gene: .
CDR3 protein: CASSLGVGRKEETQYF
CDR3 DNA: TGTGCCAGCAGCTTAGGAGTGGGCAGGAAAGAAGAGACCCAGTACTTC

clone size: .
V gene: TRBV18
J gene: TRBJ2-1
D gene: TRBD2
CDR3 protein: CASSPRLAGVHEQFF
CDR3 DNA: TGTGCCAGCTCACCACGCCTAGCGGGAGTTCATGAGCAGTTCTTC

clone size: .
V gene: TRBV5-1
J gene: TRBJ1-1
D gene: .
CDR3 protein: CASSRGQNTEAFF
CDR3 DNA: TGCGCCAGCAGCAGGGGACAGAACACTGAAGCTTTCTTT

clone size: .
V gene: TRBV11-3
J gene: TRBJ2-1
D gene: TRBD2
CDR3 protein: CASSTLAGSYNEQFF
CDR3 DNA: TGTGCCAGCAGCACACTAGCGGGGTCCTACAATGAGCAGTTCTTC

clone size: .
V gene: TRBV4-2
J gene: TRBJ1-5
D gene: .
CDR3 protein: CASSQRDRFRNQPQHF
CDR3 DNA: TGTGCCAGCAGCCAAAGAGACAGGTTTCGCAATCAGCCCCAGCATTTT

clone size: .
V gene: TRBV2
J gene: TRBJ2-7
D gene: .
CDR3 protein: CASATRYEQYF
CDR3 DNA: TGTGCCAGCGCAACTAGGTACGAGCAGTACTTC

clone size: .
V gene: TRBV5-1
J gene: TRBJ1-5
D gene: .
CDR3 protein: CASSLVGGSSNQPQHF
CDR3 DNA: TGCGCCAGCAGCTTGGTGGGGGGTAGTAGCAATCAGCCCCAGCATTTT

clone size: .
V gene: TRBV5-1
J gene: TRBJ2-6
D gene: .
CDR3 protein: CASSFVVGANVLTF
CDR3 DNA: TGCGCCAGCAGCTTCGTTGTCGGGGCCAACGTCCTGACTTTC

clone size: .
V gene: TRBV20-1
J gene: TRBJ2-1
D gene: .
CDR3 protein: CSASGTVSYNEQFF
CDR3 DNA: TGCAGTGCTAGTGGCACAGTCTCCTACAATGAGCAGTTCTTC

clone size: .
V gene: TRBV7-9
J gene: TRBJ1-1
D gene: .
CDR3 protein: CASSSDGGSTEAFF
CDR3 DNA: TGTGCCAGCAGCTCCGACGGGGGGAGCACTGAAGCTTTCTTT

clone size: .
V gene: TRBV19
J gene: TRBJ2-1
D gene: .
CDR3 protein: CASSIFGGTHEQFF
CDR3 DNA: TGTGCCAGTAGTATTTTTGGCGGGACGCATGAGCAGTTCTTC

clone size: .
V gene: TRBV28
J gene: TRBJ1-1
D gene: .
CDR3 protein: CASSFGGRAEAFF
CDR3 DNA: TGTGCCAGCAGTTTCGGGGGGCGGGCTGAAGCTTTCTTT